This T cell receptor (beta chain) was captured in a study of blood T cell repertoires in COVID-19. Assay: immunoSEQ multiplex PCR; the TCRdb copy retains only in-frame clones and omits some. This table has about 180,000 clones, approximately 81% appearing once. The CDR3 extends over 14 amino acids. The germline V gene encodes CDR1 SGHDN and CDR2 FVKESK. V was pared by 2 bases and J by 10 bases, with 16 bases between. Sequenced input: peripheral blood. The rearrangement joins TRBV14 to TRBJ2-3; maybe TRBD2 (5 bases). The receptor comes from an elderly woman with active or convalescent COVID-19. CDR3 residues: CASSQSSPGESQYF. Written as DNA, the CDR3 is TGTGCCAGCAGCCAATCGTCTCCCGGGGAATCGCAGTATTTT. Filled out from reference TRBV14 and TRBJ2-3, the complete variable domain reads EAGVTQFPSHSVIEKGQTVTLRCDPISGHDNLYWYRRVMGKEIKFLLHFVKESKQDESGMPNNRFLAERTGGTYSTLKVQPAELEDSGVYFCASSQSSPGESQYFGPGTRLTVL.